This record covers a single T cell receptor beta chain. Its antigen is not known. This entry belongs to a study of shared clonotypes between healthy human individuals. Study at large: Each donor's CD4 naive and CD4 memory cells filled three plates apiece, CD8 naive two, and CD8 memory one.

As originally analysed: Junction-only sequences produced by ImmunoSEQ had no quality scores, so filtering differed. TCRdb keeps only in-frame clones here, not all; method: immunoSEQ multiplex PCR. That table gives V, J and clone size, and the DNA gave D and trimming. The data show about 2.1 million clones, 90% to 95% seen once. V trimming: 7 bases; J trimming: 5 bases; junction bases outside the gene matches: 17. The CDR3 is 19 residues long. The germline gives CDR1 SNHLY, CDR2 FYNNEI. The naive CD8 population came from CD45RO-negative cells selected for CCR7, without terminally differentiated effector memory CD45RA+ cells. Every donor was a Caucasian adult from Nashville, Tennessee. General study points: Clonotypes shared by all four donors outscored non-shared clonotypes in generation probability.

This sequence was found in a man between 18 and 35 years old in good health. Some clones in this sample may be carry-over from other donors' samples. Sequencing input: naive CD8+ T cells from PBMCs. This rearrangement joins TRBV2 to TRBJ2-1; TRBD2 matches at 13 bases. The CDR3 loop reads CASNQGGLAGFGQNNEQFF. Written as DNA, the CDR3 is TGTGCCAGCAACCAGGGGGGACTAGCGGGATTCGGACAGAACAATGAGCAGTTCTTC.